A single sample gave rise to the 29 T cell receptor beta chains below, sequenced in a study of Graves' ophthalmopathy and Graves' hyperthyroidism. Using RNA transcripts, the TCR beta CDR3 regions were amplified. HTBI-primed first-round RT-PCR preceded second-round multiplex PCR. TCRdb reprocessed the multiplex PCR reads via MiXCR and lists one record per CDR3 protein. The data contain under 350,000 distinct CDR3 sequences, about 17% of them singletons. Sequencing input: peripheral blood. The receptors were gathered from an adult man with Graves' ophthalmopathy.

This clonotype appeared many times. V is TRBV20-1 and J is TRBJ2-7; 7 nucleotides align to TRBD1. This CDR3 comprises 16 residues. Per the germline V gene, CDR1 is DFQATT and CDR2 is SNEGSKA (reference sequence). Unmatched junction bases numbered 13, after V lost 5 bases and J lost 0 bases. In DNA form, the CDR3 reads TGCAGTGCTCTAGGGACAGCAGACTCCCTCTCCTACGAGCAGTACTTC. Amino acid sequence: CSALGTADSLSYEQYF.

This clonotype was observed many times. The V gene is TRBV11-1, the J gene TRBJ2-7; 15 bases are shared with TRBD2. The CDR3 covers 19 residues. Looked up from germline, CDR1 is SGHAT and CDR2 is FQDESV (reference sequence). After removal of 5 bases from V and 3 bases from J, the junction contained 14 bases not matched to a gene. The CDR3 region has the DNA TGTGCCAGCAGCACCCGGAGGACTAGCGGGAGGGACCGCATCTACGAGCAGTACTTC. This encodes CASSTRRTSGRDRIYEQYF.

At least ten counts were recorded for this clonotype. The chain has TRBV6-1 and TRBJ2-2; 8 nucleotides match TRBD2. V lost 3 bases and J lost 3; bases outside the gene matches: 9. Per the germline V gene, CDR1 is MNHNS and CDR2 is SASEGT. The CDR3 length is 17 residues. The CDR3 here is CASSEWTSRKYTGELFF. The CDR3 coding sequence is TGTGCCAGCAGTGAGTGGACTAGCAGGAAGTACACCGGGGAGCTGTTTTTT.

This clonotype showed up many times. The chain carries TRBV3-1 and TRBJ1-1; D is unclear. This CDR3 spans 14 amino acids. Germline assignment: CDR1 LGHDT and CDR2 YNNKEL (reference sequence). The V end was cut by 4 bases, the J end by 0 bases, with 9 bases between. The CDR3 nucleotides are TGTGCCAGCAGCCGAGACACCCTGAACACTGAAGCTTTCTTT. As protein: CASSRDTLNTEAFF.

The V and J genes are TRBV6-1 and TRBJ2-7; D gene uncertain. V was pared by 7 bases and J by 2 bases, with 6 bases between. Looked up from germline, CDR1 is MNHNS and CDR2 is SASEGT. The CDR3 covers 11 residues. CDR3 protein: CASKNTYEQYF. The CDR3 DNA follows: TGTGCCAGCAAGAACACCTACGAGCAGTACTTC.

The table lists this clonotype with many counts. The chain carries TRBV20-1 and TRBJ2-7, with TRBD2 identical over 10 bases. Germline lookup yields CDR1 DFQATT and CDR2 SNEGSKA (reference sequence). This CDR3 is 13 amino acids long. Germline trimming cut 5 bases from V and 4 bases from J; bases unmatched to any gene: 5. CDR3 residues: CSASRTSGYEQYF. CDR3 DNA sequence: TGCAGTGCTTCGCGGACTAGCGGTTACGAGCAGTACTTC.

This clonotype was detected many times. The rearrangement joins TRBV20-1 to TRBJ2-7, with D tentatively TRBD2 (6 bases). V was shortened by 2 bases and J by 4 bases, with 9 bases between the two germline ends. CDR1 is DFQATT, CDR2 SNEGSKA, per germline (reference sequence). The CDR3 length is 12 residues. The CDR3 region has the DNA TGCAGTGCTAGACCCGGAGGGTACGAGCAGTACTTC. This translates into CSARPGGYEQYF.

The chain uses TRBV6-5 and TRBJ2-7, with 9 positions matching TRBD1. Germline CDR1 is MNHEY and CDR2 is SVGAGI. The V segment lost 7 bases and the J segment 4 bases; nucleotides outside the gene matches: 14. This CDR3 region has 16 residues. Here the CDR3 reads CASTWASGTGPYEQYF. DNA of the CDR3: TGTGCCAGCACTTGGGCCTCCGGGACAGGGCCGTACGAGCAGTACTTC.

The sample holds many counts of this clonotype. The V call is TRBV14, the J call TRBJ1-1, with D possibly matching TRBD1 (5 bases). The V end was cut by 0 bases, the J end by 1 base, with 9 bases between. The CDR3 has 15 amino acids. The V gene's germline CDR1 is SGHDN and CDR2 FVKESK. The CDR3 here is CASSQDAGGNTEAFF. In nucleotides, the CDR3 is TGTGCCAGCAGCCAAGATGCCGGGGGGAACACTGAAGCTTTCTTT.

The chain carries TRBV6-1 and TRBJ1-1; 7 bases line up with TRBD1. J was trimmed by 1 base and V by 7 bases; bases with no gene match: 3. CDR3 length: 13 residues. CDR1 is MNHNS and CDR2 is SASEGT in the germline V gene. The CDR3 coding sequence is TGTGCCAGCACGGGGACAGCGAACACTGAAGCTTTCTTT. Protein sequence: CASTGTANTEAFF.

This clonotype was picked up a small number of times. The genes are TRBV24-1 and TRBJ2-2; no clear D. Germline V gives CDR1 KGHDR, CDR2 SFDVKD. The CDR3 spans 18 residues. The V end lost 2 bases, the J end lost 3 bases, and 18 bases lay between the germline ends. The CDR3 bases are TGTGCCACCAGTGATTCAGGACGGGTCGCAAGGGACACCGGGGAGCTGTTTTTT. Amino acid sequence: CATSDSGRVARDTGELFF.

The V call is TRBV6-5, the J call TRBJ1-2, with D maybe TRBD1 (5 bases). The ends were cut back, 0 bases at V and 4 bases at J, with 9 bases in the middle. The CDR3 contains 14 residues. Germline assignment: CDR1 MNHEY and CDR2 SVGAGI. This CDR3 is CASSYSDKAYGYTF. The CDR3 coding sequence is TGTGCCAGCAGTTACTCGGACAAAGCCTATGGCTACACCTTC.

The chain carries TRBV20-1 and TRBJ1-5; TRBD1 might be the D (5 bases). There are 14 residues in the CDR3. Germline CDR1 is DFQATT and CDR2 is SNEGSKA (reference sequence). Trimming shortened V by 1 base and J by 6 bases, and 13 bases separated the two germline ends. In DNA form, the CDR3 reads TGCAGTGCTAGAGGGGGGTTCGTGAGTCAGCCCCAGCATTTT. Its translation: CSARGGFVSQPQHF.

This clonotype was seen many times. V and J are TRBV7-2 and TRBJ1-2, with a tentative D call TRBD1 (6 bases). The V and J ends lost 5 bases and 6 bases respectively, with 13 bases between them. Germline V gene lookup returns CDR1 SGHTA and CDR2 FQGNSA. CDR3 size: 13 residues. The CDR3 reads CASSTAAGDGYTF. CDR3 sequence (DNA): TGTGCCAGCAGCACAGCTGCAGGGGATGGCTACACCTTC.

This clonotype was counted many times. The gene calls are TRBV29-1 and TRBJ2-5, with a possible D match to TRBD2 (5 bases). The CDR3 contains 13 residues. CDR1 SQVTM and CDR2 ANQGSEA come from the germline V gene. The V gene lost 4 bases and the J gene lost 3 bases, with 12 bases spanning the gap. CDR3: CSVVAQAEETQYF. Written as DNA, the CDR3 is TGCAGCGTTGTAGCGCAGGCAGAAGAGACCCAGTACTTC.

This clonotype has ten or more counts. The chain is built from TRBV5-1 and TRBJ2-2; TRBD2 matches at 8 bases. The CDR3 is made up of 18 amino acids. The germline gives CDR1 SGHRS, CDR2 YFSETQ. V was pared by 6 bases and J by 7 bases, with 20 bases of the junction left unmatched. The CDR3 nucleotides are TGCGCCAGCAATGACCCGGGACTAGATGGTGGATTGGTCGGGGAGCTGTTTTTT. Protein: CASNDPGLDGGLVGELFF.

This clonotype was counted ten times or more. The chain links TRBV7-2 to TRBJ1-1; D gene uncertain. Germline V lookup: CDR1 SGHTA, CDR2 FQGNSA. This CDR3 spans 13 amino acids. Trimming stripped 5 bases from V and 4 bases from J, with 11 bases between. The CDR3 region has the DNA TGTGCCAGCAGCCGCGTAGGCGGCACTGAAGCTTTCTTT. It specifies CASSRVGGTEAFF.

This clonotype was observed at least ten times. The rearrangement joins TRBV18 to TRBJ2-7; tentatively, D is TRBD1 or TRBD2 (6 bases each). CDR3 length: 13 residues. V lost 3 bases, J lost 6 bases, and 12 bases lay in between. Germline V gene data show CDR1 as KGHSH and CDR2 as LQKENI. The CDR3 DNA reads TGTGCCAGCTCACCGGCCGGAGGGGGCGAGCAGTACTTC. Translated: CASSPAGGGEQYF.

In this sample, this clonotype turned up many times. The rearrangement uses TRBV5-1 and TRBJ2-5; D is ambiguous. Germline V lookup: CDR1 SGHRS, CDR2 YFSETQ. CDR3 length: 13 residues. Trimming removed 1 base at V and 5 bases at J, with 9 bases between. The CDR3 DNA reads TGCGCCAGCAGCTTGCCGATGCGGGAGACCCAGTACTTC. Amino acid sequence: CASSLPMRETQYF.

This clonotype was seen many times. The chain recombines TRBV19 with TRBJ2-2, with unresolved D. V lost 9 bases, J lost 7 bases, and 9 bases lay in between. The CDR3 covers 11 residues. Germline CDR1 is LNHDA and CDR2 is SQIVND (reference sequence). CDR3 amino acids: CASRRLGELFF. CDR3 sequence (DNA): TGTGCCAGCCGCCGCCTCGGGGAGCTGTTTTTT.

This clonotype was picked up many times. The V gene is TRBV5-1, the J gene TRBJ2-7; D may correspond to TRBD1 or TRBD2 (5 bases each). V was shortened by 1 base and J by 4 bases, with 24 bases between the two germline ends. The CDR3 covers 18 residues. Germline V gene lookup returns CDR1 SGHRS and CDR2 YFSETQ. The CDR3 region has the DNA TGCGCCAGCAGCTTGAAGGGGCAGCGCGAGGGGATCTGGTACGAGCAGTACTTC. Translation: CASSLKGQREGIWYEQYF.

There are many counts of this clonotype. The chain has TRBV2 and TRBJ2-7; TRBD1 is a possible D gene (7 bases). V dropped 5 bases and J dropped 5 bases, with 16 bases sitting between them. The CDR3 is made up of 14 amino acids. Germline loops: CDR1 SNHLY, CDR2 FYNNEI. CDR3 residues: CASSIAPGGNEQYF. In nucleotides, the CDR3 is TGTGCCAGCAGTATAGCTCCAGGGGGGAACGAGCAGTACTTC.

This clonotype came up a few times. The chain couples TRBV6-1 to TRBJ1-5; the match to TRBD1 covers 11 bases. The CDR3 contains 15 residues. Trimming at V came to 6 bases and at J to 6 bases, leaving 7 bases not matched to a gene. The germline V gene has CDR1 MNHNS and CDR2 SASEGT. CDR3 protein: CASRTGTGGIQPQHF. The CDR3 DNA is TGTGCCAGCAGAACCGGGACAGGGGGAATTCAGCCCCAGCATTTT.

This clonotype occurred many times. The genes are TRBV28 and TRBJ1-5; D gene ambiguous. The CDR3 is 14 residues long. CDR1 and CDR2 (germline): MDHEN, SYDVKM. The germline V and J ends were trimmed by 3 bases and 1 base, with 7 bases remaining between them. The CDR3 sequence is CASSFSLSNQPQHF. The DNA of the CDR3 is TGTGCCAGCAGTTTTTCGTTGAGCAATCAGCCCCAGCATTTT.

This clonotype was counted ten times or more. The V and J genes are TRBV2 and TRBJ1-2; perhaps TRBD1 as D (6 bases). The germline V gene encodes CDR1 SNHLY and CDR2 FYNNEI. V gave up 4 bases and J gave up 1 base, with 16 bases separating them. The CDR3 length is 16 residues. The CDR3 region is CASSGTDLNFNYGYTF. The CDR3 nucleotides read TGTGCCAGCAGTGGGACAGACCTAAATTTTAACTATGGCTACACCTTC.

This clonotype has at least ten counts. The chain couples TRBV11-2 to TRBJ2-2; D may be TRBD2 (6 bases). There are 15 residues in the CDR3. Per the germline V gene, CDR1 is SGHAT and CDR2 is FQNNGV. Trimming stripped 2 bases from V and 4 bases from J, with 11 bases between. The CDR3 is CASSLTGEGTGELFF. CDR3 bases: TGTGCCAGCAGCTTAACGGGAGAAGGCACCGGGGAGCTGTTTTTT.

At least ten counts were recorded for this clonotype. This sequence joins TRBV4-1 and TRBJ1-5; D perhaps matches TRBD1 (6 bases). The CDR3 contains 15 residues. CDR1 and CDR2 (germline): MGHRA, YSYEKL. V was trimmed by 0 bases and J by 2 bases, leaving 8 bases between them. The CDR3 spells CASSQEGTRNQPQHF. The CDR3 nucleotides read TGCGCCAGCAGCCAAGAAGGGACACGCAATCAGCCCCAGCATTTT.

At least ten counts were recorded for this clonotype. The genes are TRBV12-3 or TRBV12-4 and TRBJ2-3, with D uncertain. The CDR3 covers 16 residues. The V end was cut by 7 bases, the J end by 0 bases, with 17 bases between. DNA of the CDR3: TGTGCCAGCACCGTGGAAAGGGCGAGGAGCACAGATACGCAGTATTTT. Its translation is CASTVERARSTDTQYF.

This clonotype was observed many times. The chain joins TRBV10-3 to TRBJ1-3; 8 bases agree with TRBD1. Germline CDR1 reads ENHRY; CDR2 reads SYGVKD. With V trimmed by 6 bases and J by 0 bases, 4 bases remained unmatched. The CDR3 runs to 15 residues. The CDR3 DNA sequence: TGTGCCATCAGCGGACAGGGCCGCTCTGGAAACACCATATATTTT. Amino acid sequence: CAISGQGRSGNTIYF.